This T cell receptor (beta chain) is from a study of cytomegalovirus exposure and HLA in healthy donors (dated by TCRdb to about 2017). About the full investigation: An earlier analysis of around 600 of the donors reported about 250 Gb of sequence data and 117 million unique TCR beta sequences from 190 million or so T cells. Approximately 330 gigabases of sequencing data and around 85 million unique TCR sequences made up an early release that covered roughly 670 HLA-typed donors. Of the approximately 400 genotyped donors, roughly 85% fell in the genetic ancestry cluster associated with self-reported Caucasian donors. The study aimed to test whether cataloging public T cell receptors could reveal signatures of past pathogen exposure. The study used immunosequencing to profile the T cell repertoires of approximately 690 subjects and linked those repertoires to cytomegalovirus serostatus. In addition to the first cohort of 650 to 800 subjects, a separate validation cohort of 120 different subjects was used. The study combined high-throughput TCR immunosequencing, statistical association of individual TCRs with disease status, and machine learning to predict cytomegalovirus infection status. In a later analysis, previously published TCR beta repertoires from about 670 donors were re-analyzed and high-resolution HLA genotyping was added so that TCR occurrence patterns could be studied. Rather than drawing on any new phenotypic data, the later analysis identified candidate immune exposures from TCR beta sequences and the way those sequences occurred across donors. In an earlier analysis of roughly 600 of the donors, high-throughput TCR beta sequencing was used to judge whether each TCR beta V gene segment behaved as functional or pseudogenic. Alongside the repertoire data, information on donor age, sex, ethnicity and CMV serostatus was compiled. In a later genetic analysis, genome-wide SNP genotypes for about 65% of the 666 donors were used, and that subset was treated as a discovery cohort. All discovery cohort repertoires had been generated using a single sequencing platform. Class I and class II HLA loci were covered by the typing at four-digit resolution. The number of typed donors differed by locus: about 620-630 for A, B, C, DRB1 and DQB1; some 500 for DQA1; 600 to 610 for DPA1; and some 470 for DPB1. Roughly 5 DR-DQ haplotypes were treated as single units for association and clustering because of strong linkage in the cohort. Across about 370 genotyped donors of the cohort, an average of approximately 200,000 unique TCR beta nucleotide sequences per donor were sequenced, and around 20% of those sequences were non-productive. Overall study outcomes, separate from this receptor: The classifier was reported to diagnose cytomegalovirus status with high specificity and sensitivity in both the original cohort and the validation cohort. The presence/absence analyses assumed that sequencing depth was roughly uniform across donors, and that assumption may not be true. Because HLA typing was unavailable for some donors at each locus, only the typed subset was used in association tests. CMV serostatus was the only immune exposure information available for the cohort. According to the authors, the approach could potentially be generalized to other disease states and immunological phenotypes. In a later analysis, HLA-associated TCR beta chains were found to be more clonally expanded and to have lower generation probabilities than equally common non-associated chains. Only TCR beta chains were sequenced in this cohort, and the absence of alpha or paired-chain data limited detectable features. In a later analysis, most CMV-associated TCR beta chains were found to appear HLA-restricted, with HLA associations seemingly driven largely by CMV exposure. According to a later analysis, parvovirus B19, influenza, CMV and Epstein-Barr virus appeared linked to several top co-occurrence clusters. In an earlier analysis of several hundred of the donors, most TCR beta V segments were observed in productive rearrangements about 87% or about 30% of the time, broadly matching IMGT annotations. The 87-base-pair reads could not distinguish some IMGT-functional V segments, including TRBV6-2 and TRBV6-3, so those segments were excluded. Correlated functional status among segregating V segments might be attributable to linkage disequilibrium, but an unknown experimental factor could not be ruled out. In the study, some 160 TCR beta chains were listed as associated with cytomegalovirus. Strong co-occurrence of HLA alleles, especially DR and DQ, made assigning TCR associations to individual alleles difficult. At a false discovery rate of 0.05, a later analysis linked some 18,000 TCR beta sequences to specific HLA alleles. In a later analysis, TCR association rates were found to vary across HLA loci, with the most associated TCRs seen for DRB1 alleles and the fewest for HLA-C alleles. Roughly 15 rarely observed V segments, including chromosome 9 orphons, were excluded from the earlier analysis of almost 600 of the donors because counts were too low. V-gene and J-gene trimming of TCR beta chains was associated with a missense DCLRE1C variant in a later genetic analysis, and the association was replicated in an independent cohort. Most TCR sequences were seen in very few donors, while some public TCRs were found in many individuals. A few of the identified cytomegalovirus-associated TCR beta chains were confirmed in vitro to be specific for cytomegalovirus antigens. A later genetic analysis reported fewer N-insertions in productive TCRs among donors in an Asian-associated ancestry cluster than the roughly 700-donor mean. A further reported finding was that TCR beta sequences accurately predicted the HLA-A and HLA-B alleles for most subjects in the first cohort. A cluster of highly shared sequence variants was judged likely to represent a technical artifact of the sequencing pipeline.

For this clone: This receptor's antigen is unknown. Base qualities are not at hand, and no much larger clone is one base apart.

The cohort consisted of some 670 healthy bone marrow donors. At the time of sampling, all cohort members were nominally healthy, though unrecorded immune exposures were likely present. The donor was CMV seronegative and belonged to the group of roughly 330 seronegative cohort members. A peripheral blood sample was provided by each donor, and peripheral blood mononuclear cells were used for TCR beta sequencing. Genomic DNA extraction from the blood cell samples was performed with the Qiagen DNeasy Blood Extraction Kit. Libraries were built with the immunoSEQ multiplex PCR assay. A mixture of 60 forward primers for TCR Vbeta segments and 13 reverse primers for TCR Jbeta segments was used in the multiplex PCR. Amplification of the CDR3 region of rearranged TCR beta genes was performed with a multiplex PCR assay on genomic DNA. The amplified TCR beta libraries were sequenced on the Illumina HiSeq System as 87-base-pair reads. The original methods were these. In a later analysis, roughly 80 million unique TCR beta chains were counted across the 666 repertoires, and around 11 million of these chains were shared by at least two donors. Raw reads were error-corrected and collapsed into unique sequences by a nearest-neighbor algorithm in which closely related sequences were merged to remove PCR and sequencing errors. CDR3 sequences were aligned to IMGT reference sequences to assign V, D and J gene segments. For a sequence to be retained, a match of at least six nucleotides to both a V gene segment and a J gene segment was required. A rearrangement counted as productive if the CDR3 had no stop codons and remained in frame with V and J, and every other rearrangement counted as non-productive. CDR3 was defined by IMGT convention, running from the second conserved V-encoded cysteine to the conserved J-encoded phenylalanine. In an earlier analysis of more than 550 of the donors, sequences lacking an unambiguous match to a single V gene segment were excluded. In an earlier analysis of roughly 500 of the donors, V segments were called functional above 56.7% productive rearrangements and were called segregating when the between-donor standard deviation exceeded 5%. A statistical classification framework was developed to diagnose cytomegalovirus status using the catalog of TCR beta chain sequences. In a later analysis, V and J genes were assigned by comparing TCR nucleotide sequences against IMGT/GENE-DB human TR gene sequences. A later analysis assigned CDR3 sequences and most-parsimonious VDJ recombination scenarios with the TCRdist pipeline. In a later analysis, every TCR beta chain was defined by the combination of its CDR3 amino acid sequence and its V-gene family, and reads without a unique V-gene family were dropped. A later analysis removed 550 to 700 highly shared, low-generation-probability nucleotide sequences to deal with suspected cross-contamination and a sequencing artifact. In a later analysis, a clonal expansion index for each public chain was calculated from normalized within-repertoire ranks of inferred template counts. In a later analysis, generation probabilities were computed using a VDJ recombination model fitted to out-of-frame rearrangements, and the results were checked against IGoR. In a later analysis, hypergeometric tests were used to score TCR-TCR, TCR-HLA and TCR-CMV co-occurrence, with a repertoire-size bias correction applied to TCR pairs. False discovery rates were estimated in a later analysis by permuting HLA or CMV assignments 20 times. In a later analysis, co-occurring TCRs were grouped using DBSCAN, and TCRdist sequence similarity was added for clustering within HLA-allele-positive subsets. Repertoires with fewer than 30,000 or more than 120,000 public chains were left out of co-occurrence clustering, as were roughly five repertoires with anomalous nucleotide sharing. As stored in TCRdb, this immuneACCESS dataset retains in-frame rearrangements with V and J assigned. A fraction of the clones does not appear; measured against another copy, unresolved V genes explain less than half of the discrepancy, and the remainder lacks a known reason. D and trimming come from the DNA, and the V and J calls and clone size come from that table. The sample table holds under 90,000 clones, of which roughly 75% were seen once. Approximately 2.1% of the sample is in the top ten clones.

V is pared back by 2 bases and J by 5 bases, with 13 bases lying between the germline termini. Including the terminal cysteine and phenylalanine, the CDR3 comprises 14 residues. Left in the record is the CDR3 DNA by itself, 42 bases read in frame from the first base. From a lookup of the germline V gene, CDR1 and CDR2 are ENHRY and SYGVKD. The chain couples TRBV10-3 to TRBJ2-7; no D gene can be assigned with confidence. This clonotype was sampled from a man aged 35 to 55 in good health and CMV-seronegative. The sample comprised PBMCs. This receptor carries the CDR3 CAISEVGSSHEQYF. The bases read TGTGCCATCAGTGAGGTTGGCTCGTCCCACGAGCAGTACTTC.